These 23 T cell receptor beta chains share one sample of origin, sequenced in a study of cytomegalovirus exposure and HLA in healthy donors. The PCR made use of 60 Vbeta and 13 Jbeta primers. The repertoire was sequenced with immunoSEQ multiplex PCR; TCRdb's copy has only in-frame clones and lacks some. Among 190,000 or so clones, 80% were seen once, and the ten largest hold about 0.63%. The sequenced material came from PBMCs. All receptors come from a boy younger than 18 in good health and CMV-seronegative.

The rearrangement joins TRBV18 to TRBJ1-1, with TRBD1 matching 7 bases. Germline values: CDR1 KGHSH, CDR2 LQKENI. V shed 1 base and J 8 bases; nucleotides not matched to a gene: 4. The CDR3 runs 13 residues. This chain's CDR3 is CASSPHRDSEAFF. CDR3 DNA sequence: TGTGCCAGCTCACCACATCGGGACAGCGAAGCTTTCTTT.

The rearrangement links TRBV18 to TRBJ2-1; 9 bases fit TRBD2. This CDR3 spans 17 amino acids. V shed 3 bases, J shed 0 bases, and the junction held 6 bases outside the gene matches. Looked up from germline, CDR1 is KGHSH and CDR2 is LQKENI. The CDR3 DNA reads TGTGCCAGCTCACCTATTGTTAGCGGGAGCTCCTACAATGAGCAGTTCTTC. It encodes CASSPIVSGSSYNEQFF.

The chain carries TRBV7-2 and TRBJ1-1; D is undetermined. Germline V CDR1 and CDR2: SGHTA, FQGNSA. CDR3 size: 13 residues. V gave up 5 bases and J gave up 2 bases, with 9 bases separating them. Here the CDR3 reads CASSLQINTEAFF. The CDR3 DNA reads TGTGCCAGCAGCCTCCAGATTAACACTGAAGCTTTCTTT.

The gene calls are TRBV30 and TRBJ1-1, with 7 bases identical to TRBD1. With 8 bases clipped from V and 5 bases from J, the junction kept 5 bases outside the gene matches. The germline V gene has CDR1 GTSNPN and CDR2 SVGIG (reference sequence). The CDR3 covers 11 residues. CDR3 sequence reads: CARHRGTEAFF. CDR3 sequence (DNA): TGTGCCAGGCACAGGGGAACTGAAGCTTTCTTT.

V gene TRBV9 combines with J gene TRBJ2-7, with a tentative D call TRBD1 (6 bases). From germline, CDR1 is SGDLS and CDR2 YYNGEE. This CDR3 is built from 15 residues. Trimming took 4 bases from V and 5 from J, leaving 19 bases between them. CDR3 amino acids: CASSPSGGYRDEQYF. CDR3 sequence (DNA): TGTGCCAGCAGCCCAAGTGGGGGATACAGGGACGAGCAGTACTTC.

The chain's CDR3 is CASRDLTGRGTEAFF. The CDR3 nucleotides are TGCGCCAGCAGAGACCTGACAGGGAGAGGTACTGAAGCTTTCTTT. The chain has TRBV10-2 and TRBJ1-1; 7 nucleotides agree with TRBD1. Germline V gene lookup returns CDR1 WSHSY and CDR2 SAAADI. V lost 6 bases, J lost 5 bases, and 12 bases stayed unmatched. The CDR3 has 15 amino acids.

There are a few counts of this clone. V gene TRBV30 combines with J gene TRBJ2-2; TRBD2 aligns across 7 bases. Looked up from germline, CDR1 is GTSNPN and CDR2 is SVGIG (reference sequence). Trimming took 4 bases from V and 4 from J; bases not matched to a gene: 3. The CDR3 has 13 residues. The DNA of the CDR3 is TGTGCCTGGATCACGGGAGGCACCGGGGAGCTGTTTTTT. Amino acids: CAWITGGTGELFF.

The J gene is TRBJ2-2, the V gene TRBV21-1; TRBD1 is the table's D call, not checked against the DNA. TRBV21-1 is noted as a pseudogene. The CDR3 has 15 residues. The CDR3 spells CASSKLSGNTGELFF. The CDR3 bases are TGTGCCAGCAGCAAACTGTCAGGGAACACCGGGGAGCTGTTTTTT.

The V gene is TRBV29-1, the J gene TRBJ2-3, with a possible D match to TRBD1 (5 bases). V lost 3 bases and J 1 base, leaving 8 bases between the germline ends. Per germline, CDR1 SQVTM and CDR2 ANQGSEA. This CDR3 is 13 amino acids long. The DNA for the CDR3 is TGCAGCGTTGACCCCAGGGGCACAGATACGCAGTATTTT. Translation: CSVDPRGTDTQYF.

The chain is built from TRBV5-8 and TRBJ2-7; D is perhaps TRBD1 (5 bases). Germline CDR1 SGHTS, CDR2 YDEGEE. V lost 2 bases and J 5 bases, leaving 14 bases between the germline ends. The CDR3 covers 14 residues. In nucleotides, the CDR3 is TGTGCCAGCAGCTTTCTGCAGGGTCACAACGAGCAGTACTTC. Protein sequence: CASSFLQGHNEQYF.

The V and J genes are TRBV6-1 and TRBJ1-5; 7 bases line up with TRBD1. Germline V gene data show CDR1 as MNHNS and CDR2 as SASEGT. The V gene end was trimmed by 7 bases and the J gene end by 2 bases; junction bases not matched to a gene: 5. The CDR3 runs to 14 residues. CDR3 DNA: TGTGCCAGCACCGTCGACAGGGGCAATCAGCCCCAGCATTTT. It is translated as CASTVDRGNQPQHF.

The chain joins TRBV11-3 to TRBJ2-5; 11 bases map to TRBD2. The CDR3 is 16 amino acids. V was pared by 2 bases and J by 2 bases, with 4 bases of the junction left unmatched. CDR1 and CDR2 (germline): SGHNT, YENEEA. In DNA form, the CDR3 reads TGTGCCAGCAGCTTACAGACTAGCGGGGTTCAAGAGACCCAGTACTTC. Its protein product is CASSLQTSGVQETQYF.

This clone was detected a few times. This chain connects TRBV7-9 to TRBJ1-1; D is undetermined. V dropped 1 base and J dropped 6 bases, with 9 bases sitting between them. The CDR3 loop spans 13 amino acids. CDR1 is SEHNR, CDR2 FQNEAQ, per germline (reference sequence). The CDR3 DNA follows: TGTGCCAGCAGCTTAGACCGGGGATCTGAAGCTTTCTTT. Translating it yields CASSLDRGSEAFF.

This sequence joins TRBV6-1 and TRBJ1-1; D not resolved. V was shortened by 8 bases and J by 2 bases, with 18 bases between the two germline ends. The germline gives CDR1 MNHNS, CDR2 SASEGT. This CDR3 has 15 amino acids. The CDR3 reads CASLRDGSANTEAFF. DNA for the CDR3: TGTGCCAGCTTGCGGGATGGCAGTGCAAACACTGAAGCTTTCTTT.

The CDR3 loop reads CASSLARDYGYTF. CDR3 nucleotide sequence: TGTGCCAGCAGCTTAGCCAGGGACTATGGCTACACCTTC. The V call is TRBV7-2, the J call TRBJ1-2, with D possibly matching TRBD1 (5 bases). This CDR3 is built from 13 residues. CDR1 SGHTA and CDR2 FQGNSA come from the germline V gene. The V end lost 0 bases, the J end lost 3 bases, and 5 bases lay between the germline ends.

A word on this clone: At the DNA level, this CDR3 is encoded by other sequences in the same sample as well. The chain's CDR3 is CASSPTGDTEAFF. The CDR3 region has the DNA TGCGCCAGCAGCCCGACAGGTGACACTGAAGCTTTCTTT. V and J are TRBV5-1 and TRBJ1-1; TRBD1 might be the D (6 bases). Trimming stripped 4 bases from V and 3 bases from J, with 10 bases between. The length of the CDR3 is 13 residues. Germline V gene sequence: CDR1 SGHRS, CDR2 YFSETQ.

The chain recombines TRBV5-6 with TRBJ1-1; no clear D. The V end was cut by 2 bases, the J end by 1 base, with 18 bases between. The CDR3 runs to 17 residues. CDR1 SGHDT and CDR2 YYEEEE come from the germline V gene. The CDR3 nucleotides read TGTGCCAGCAGCTTCCGGGGAGAAGGGTTGGCGAACACTGAAGCTTTCTTT. It is translated as CASSFRGEGLANTEAFF.

The genes are TRBV5-1 and TRBJ2-1, with TRBD2 matching 10 bases. CDR1 and CDR2 (germline): SGHRS, YFSETQ. With V trimmed by 1 base and J by 4 bases, 2 bases remained unmatched. The CDR3 length is 15 residues. The CDR3 sequence: CASSLKLAGYNEQFF. Written as DNA, the CDR3 is TGCGCCAGCAGCTTGAAACTAGCGGGATACAATGAGCAGTTCTTC. The full variable domain, in which reference TRBV5-1 and TRBJ2-1 provide the parts outside the CDR3, is KAGVTQTPRYLIKTRGQQVTLSCSPISGHRSVSWYQQTPGQGLQFLFEYFSETQRNKGNFPGRFSGRQFSNSRSEMNVSTLELGDSALYLCASSLKLAGYNEQFFGPGTRLTVL.

This rearrangement joins TRBV27 to TRBJ2-5; the match to TRBD2 covers 8 bases. The CDR3 is made up of 14 amino acids. Germline trimming cut 5 bases from V and 5 bases from J; bases unmatched to any gene: 7. Germline CDR1 and CDR2: MNHEY and SMNVEV (reference sequence). This CDR3 is CASSDREGGETQYF. Written as DNA, the CDR3 is TGTGCCAGCAGTGACCGGGAGGGCGGGGAGACCCAGTACTTC.

V usage is TRBV4-3 and J usage is TRBJ1-1, with no clear D. The CDR3 extends over 16 amino acids. V lost 3 bases, J lost 3 bases, and 17 bases lay in between. The germline V gene has CDR1 LGHNA and CDR2 YSLEER. The chain's CDR3 is CASSHGLAYGDTEAFF. The CDR3 DNA reads TGCGCCAGCAGCCATGGACTCGCTTATGGGGACACTGAAGCTTTCTTT.

The CDR3 region has the DNA TGTGCCAGCAGAACAGGGGGCCGGGGAGATACGCAGTATTTT. Protein sequence: CASRTGGRGDTQYF. This chain links TRBV6-5 with TRBJ2-3; 9 bases line up with TRBD1. CDR1 is MNHEY, CDR2 SVGAGI, per germline. Trimming cost V 6 bases and J 5 bases; bases outside gene matches: 6. The CDR3 is 14 amino acids.

The rearrangement joins TRBV5-1 to TRBJ2-1; weak D call: TRBD1 (6 bases). This CDR3 is 13 amino acids long. The ends were cut back, 7 bases at V and 6 bases at J, with 14 bases in the middle. Germline CDR1 is SGHRS and CDR2 is YFSETQ. The CDR3 reads CASGFTGSNEQFF. The CDR3 DNA follows: TGCGCCAGCGGATTCACAGGGTCCAATGAGCAGTTCTTC.

This chain connects TRBV5-6 to TRBJ1-2, with TRBD1 identical over 8 bases. The CDR3 loop spans 18 amino acids. Germline lookup yields CDR1 SGHDT and CDR2 YYEEEE. V shed 4 bases and J 2 bases; nucleotides not matched to a gene: 16. The CDR3 spells CASSPGRGRRSLNYGYTF. The CDR3 coding sequence is TGTGCCAGCAGCCCGGGCAGGGGGCGAAGATCTCTGAACTATGGCTACACCTTC. The full variable domain, rest sourced from reference TRBV5-6 and TRBJ1-2, is DAGVTQSPTHLIKTRGQQVTLRCSPKSGHDTVSWYQQALGQGPQFIFQYYEEEERQRGNFPDRFSGHQFPNYSSELNVNALLLGDSALYLCASSPGRGRRSLNYGYTFGSGTRLTVV.